The clone carrying this TCR beta chain was counted a few times. Its antigen remains unidentified. The method was immunoSEQ multiplex PCR; TCRdb's version includes in-frame clones alone and lacks a portion of them. The table shows almost 250,000 clones, with 70% occurring only once. This sample was included in a study of cytotoxic CD8 clonotypes in ibrutinib-treated CLL. Study background: Response samples came after a median about 13 months of treatment, range 6 to 36.

Study findings and constraints: Baseline clonality, above age-matched healthy donor levels, tracked circulating CD8+ T-cell counts. Clonotypes that were public were uncommon, and they contracted or stayed stable on treatment.

Trimming left V 1 base short and J 9 bases short, with 10 bases between. The CDR3 totals 13 residues. The germline V gene encodes CDR1 LGHNA and CDR2 YNFKEQ. Material: PBMCs, obtained after 24 months of ibrutinib treatment. The chain carries TRBV4-2 and TRBJ1-5, with unresolved D. The TCR originated in a human donor with chronic lymphocytic leukemia. Here the CDR3 DNA reads TGTGCCAGCAGCCAAGTTGGCGGGAGGCCCCAGCATTTT. Translating gives CASSQVGGRPQHF.